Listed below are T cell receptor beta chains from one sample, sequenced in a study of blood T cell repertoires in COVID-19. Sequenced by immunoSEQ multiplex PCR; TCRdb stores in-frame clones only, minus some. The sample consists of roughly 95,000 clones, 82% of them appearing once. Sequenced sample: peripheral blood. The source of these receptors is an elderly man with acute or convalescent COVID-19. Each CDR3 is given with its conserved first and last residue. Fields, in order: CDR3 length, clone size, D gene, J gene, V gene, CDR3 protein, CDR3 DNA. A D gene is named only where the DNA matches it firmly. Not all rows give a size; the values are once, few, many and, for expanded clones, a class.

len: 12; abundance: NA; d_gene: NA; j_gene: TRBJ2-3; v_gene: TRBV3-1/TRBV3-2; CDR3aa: CASSLEGNTQYF; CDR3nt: TGTGCCAGCAGCCTGGAGGGGAATACGCAGTATTTT
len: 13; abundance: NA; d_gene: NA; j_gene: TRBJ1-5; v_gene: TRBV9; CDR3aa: CASSEAGYQPQHF; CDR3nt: TGTGCCAGCAGCGAGGCGGGGTATCAGCCCCAGCATTTT
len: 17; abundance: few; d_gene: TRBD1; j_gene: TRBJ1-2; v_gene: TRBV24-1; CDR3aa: CATSESGTGGTNYGYTF; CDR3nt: TGTGCCACCAGTGAATCCGGGACAGGAGGTACTAACTATGGCTACACCTTC
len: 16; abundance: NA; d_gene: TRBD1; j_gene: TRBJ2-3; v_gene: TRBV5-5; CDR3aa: CASSFGGQGFTDTQYF; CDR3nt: TGTGCCAGCAGCTTTGGGGGACAGGGGTTCACAGATACGCAGTATTTT
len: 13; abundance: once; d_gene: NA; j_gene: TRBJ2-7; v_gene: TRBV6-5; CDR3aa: CASSFDRSYEQYF; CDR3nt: TGTGCCAGCAGTTTTGACAGGTCCTACGAGCAGTACTTC
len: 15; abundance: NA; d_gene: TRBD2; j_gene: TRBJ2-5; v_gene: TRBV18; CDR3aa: CASSKDSGVPETQYF; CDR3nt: TGTGCCAGCTCGAAGGATAGCGGGGTTCCAGAGACCCAGTACTTC
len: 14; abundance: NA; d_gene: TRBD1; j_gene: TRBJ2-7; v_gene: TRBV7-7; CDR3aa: CASSLAQGAGEQYF; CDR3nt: TGTGCTAGCAGCTTAGCACAGGGGGCAGGGGAGCAGTACTTC
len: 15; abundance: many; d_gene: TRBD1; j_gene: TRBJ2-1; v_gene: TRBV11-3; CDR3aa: CASSLRGSGGNEQFF; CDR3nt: TGTGCCAGCAGCTTACGGGGATCAGGGGGCAATGAGCAGTTCTTC
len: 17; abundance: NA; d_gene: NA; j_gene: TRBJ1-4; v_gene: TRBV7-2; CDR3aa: CASSSGLFSRQSEKLFF; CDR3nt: TGTGCCAGCAGCTCCGGTTTATTTTCCAGACAGAGCGAAAAACTGTTTTTT
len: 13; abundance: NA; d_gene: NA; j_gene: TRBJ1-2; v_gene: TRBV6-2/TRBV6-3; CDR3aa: CASSSSLQSGYTF; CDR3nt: TGTGCCAGCAGCTCATCCTTACAGAGCGGCTACACCTTC
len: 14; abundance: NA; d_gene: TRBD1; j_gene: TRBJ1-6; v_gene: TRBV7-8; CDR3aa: CASSSLGTGPPLHF; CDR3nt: TGTGCCAGCAGCTCCCTGGGGACAGGGCCACCCCTCCACTTT
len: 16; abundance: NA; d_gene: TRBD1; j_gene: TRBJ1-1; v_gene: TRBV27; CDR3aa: CASNFLRDRGNTEAFF; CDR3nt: TGTGCCAGCAATTTTCTCAGGGACAGGGGGAACACTGAAGCTTTCTTT
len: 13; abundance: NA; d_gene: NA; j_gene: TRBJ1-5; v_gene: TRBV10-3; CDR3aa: CAIRQGFNQPQHF; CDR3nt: TGTGCCATCAGACAGGGTTTTAATCAGCCCCAGCATTTT
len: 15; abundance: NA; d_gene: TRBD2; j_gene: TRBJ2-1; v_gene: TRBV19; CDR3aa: CASSVRLAGSNEQFF; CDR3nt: TGTGCCAGTAGTGTGAGACTAGCGGGGTCTAATGAGCAGTTCTTC
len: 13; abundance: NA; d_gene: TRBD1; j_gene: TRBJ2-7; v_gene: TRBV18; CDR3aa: CASSRRQGHEQYF; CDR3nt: TGTGCCAGCTCACGAAGACAGGGTCACGAGCAGTACTTC